The 14 T cell receptor beta chains in this list originate from one sample, sequenced in a study of T-cell memory formation after mild COVID-19. TCRdb itself ran the 5' RACE reads through MiXCR, one entry per CDR3 protein. The repertoire has roughly 550,000 distinct CDR3 sequences, 20% of them found once; the top ten carry about 12%. Specimen: PBMCs or a T cell subset sorted from them (not recorded which). The receptors originated from an adult woman who had mild COVID-19 (a few samples of this study predate the infection). Cell type and time point are not known.

This chain uses TRBV30 with TRBJ2-7; TRBD2 aligns across 11 bases. V shed 0 bases and J 2 bases; nucleotides not matched to a gene: 6. CDR3 length: 16 residues. Per the germline V gene, CDR1 is GTSNPN and CDR2 is SVGIG (reference sequence). CDR3 in DNA: TGTGCCTGGAGTGTACTAGCGGGAGAAAAAACCTACGAGCAGTACTTC. Protein sequence: CAWSVLAGEKTYEQYF.

This chain joins TRBV7-9 and TRBJ2-2, with D perhaps TRBD1 (6 bases). V lost 5 bases to trimming and J lost 2 bases, with 18 bases between them. From germline, CDR1 is SEHNR and CDR2 FQNEAQ (reference sequence). CDR3 length equals 17 residues. CDR3: CASSPGEGVRNTGELFF. The CDR3 DNA reads TGTGCCAGCAGCCCCGGAGAGGGGGTCCGTAACACCGGGGAGCTGTTTTTT.

This clonotype was counted between two and nine times. The J gene is TRBJ2-2, the V gene TRBV7-2; 9 bases fit TRBD1. V gave up 2 bases and J gave up 5 bases; unmatched junction bases: 6. The CDR3 loop spans 16 amino acids. Looked up from germline, CDR1 is SGHTA and CDR2 is FQGNSA. CDR3 nucleotides: TGTGCCAGCAGCTTAAGGGGACAGGGAGGAACCGGGGAGCTGTTTTTT. It specifies CASSLRGQGGTGELFF.

This chain uses TRBV15 with TRBJ2-3; possibly TRBD1 for D (6 bases). This CDR3 is built from 13 residues. Trimming took off 5 bases at V and 2 bases at J, with 8 bases between the two ends. Germline loops: CDR1 LNHNV, CDR2 YYDKDF (reference sequence). Here the CDR3 DNA reads TGTGCCACCAGCGACAGGTACACAGATACGCAGTATTTT. Protein product: CATSDRYTDTQYF.

In its sample, this clonotype was seen once. V is TRBV9 and J is TRBJ1-2, with unresolved D. CDR1 and CDR2 (germline): SGDLS, YYNGEE. V dropped 0 bases and J dropped 2 bases, with 2 bases sitting between them. The CDR3 runs to 12 residues. The CDR3 is CASSVENYGYTF. The CDR3 DNA reads TGTGCCAGCAGCGTAGAGAACTATGGCTACACCTTC.

This chain joins TRBV4-1 and TRBJ2-7; D remains ambiguous. The V gene's germline CDR1 is MGHRA and CDR2 YSYEKL. The CDR3 runs to 16 residues. Trimming left V 0 bases short and J 0 bases short, with 12 bases between. The chain's CDR3 is CASSQDAARGSYEQYF. Here the CDR3 DNA reads TGCGCCAGCAGCCAAGATGCCGCTCGAGGCTCCTACGAGCAGTACTTC.

The V call is TRBV9, the J call TRBJ1-2; D may be TRBD1 (5 bases). Trimming removed 0 bases at V and 6 bases at J, with 6 bases between. The CDR3 is 12 residues long. Germline CDR1 SGDLS, CDR2 YYNGEE. Here the CDR3 reads CASSVVGDGYTF. The CDR3 DNA follows: TGTGCCAGCAGCGTAGTAGGGGATGGCTACACCTTC.

This clonotype was counted a few times. The junction departs from the called germline gene at one end, perhaps through a read error. V and J are TRBV6-6 and TRBJ1-1; possible D gene TRBD1, 5 bases. The CDR3 extends over 14 amino acids. CDR1 and CDR2 from the germline V gene are MNHNY and SVGAGI (reference sequence). Here the CDR3 reads CASSYLTVNPEAFF. As DNA, the CDR3 is TGTGCCAGCAGTTACCTGACAGTGAACCCTGAAGCTTTCTTT.

The J gene is TRBJ2-3, the V gene TRBV12-3 or TRBV12-4, with TRBD2 matching over 11 bases. The CDR3 length is 15 residues. The V and J ends lost 5 bases and 2 bases, in that order; junction bases with no gene match: 3. CDR3 DNA: TGTGCCAGCAGTGCACTAGCGGGAGTCACAGATACGCAGTATTTT. Protein sequence: CASSALAGVTDTQYF.

This clonotype was seen only a few times. The V gene is TRBV7-9, the J gene TRBJ1-2; D is unresolved. Germline V gene data show CDR1 as SEHNR and CDR2 as FQNEAQ (reference sequence). The CDR3 consists of 12 residues. Trimming pared 5 bases from V and 5 bases from J, leaving 9 bases between. CDR3: CASSPSEYGYTF. The CDR3 DNA sequence: TGTGCCAGCAGCCCCTCAGAGTATGGCTACACCTTC.

The rearrangement joins TRBV3-1 to TRBJ2-7, with 9 bases lining up with TRBD1. This CDR3 comprises 16 residues. V dropped 2 bases and J dropped 5; count of bases not matched to a gene: 10. Germline assignment: CDR1 LGHDT and CDR2 YNNKEL (reference sequence). CDR3 coding DNA: TGTGCCAGCAGCCAACCCCCCGGGACAGGGTTCGACGAGCAGTACTTC. Translated: CASSQPPGTGFDEQYF.

This clonotype was detected ten times or more. The chain is built from TRBV7-2 and TRBJ2-5; 14 bases align to TRBD2. The CDR3 consists of 17 residues. Germline-derived CDR1 and CDR2 are SGHTA and FQGNSA. J lost 6 bases, V lost 6 bases, and 12 bases had no gene match. CDR3 coding DNA: TGTGCCAGCAGATCATCGGGACTAGCGGGGGTTGGAAAGACCCAGTACTTC. Translating it yields CASRSSGLAGVGKTQYF.

The chain joins TRBV29-1 to TRBJ2-7; D is unresolved. The germline V gene has CDR1 SQVTM and CDR2 ANQGSEA. Deletions cut 2 bases from V and 1 base from J, with 9 bases between. The CDR3 loop spans 13 amino acids. CDR3 amino acids: CSVESPESYEQYF. The CDR3 DNA sequence: TGCAGCGTTGAATCCCCAGAATCCTACGAGCAGTACTTC.

This clonotype was counted between two and nine times. The rearrangement joins TRBV9 to TRBJ1-1; maybe TRBD1 (6 bases). Trimming took off 6 bases at V and 0 bases at J, with 15 bases between the two ends. CDR1 is SGDLS, CDR2 YYNGEE, per germline. The CDR3 is 15 residues long. CDR3 nucleotide sequence: TGTGCCAGCACGGTCGGGGGCTCCATGAACACTGAAGCTTTCTTT. Its protein is CASTVGGSMNTEAFF.